Below are 18 T cell receptor beta chains sequenced from a single sample in a study of T cells after yellow fever vaccination (dated by TCRdb to about 2019). Library generation was performed with 5' RACE. The instrument given in TCRdb is Illumina HiSeq 2500. TCRdb's own reprocessing of the public reads used fastp at Q25 and MiXCR and kept productive beta chains. One record per CDR3 amino acid sequence lists the most common genes and DNA. Across this sample there are roughly 250,000 distinct CDR3 sequences, with roughly 13% seen only once. Around 0.49% of the sample goes to the ten largest clones. This sample's treatment or condition label indicates: live attenuated yellow fever vaccine strain. This material consisted of CD4+ T cells sorted from PBMCs, taken 45 days after the yellow fever booster vaccination. The receptors were sampled from a man under 40 who received the YFV17D yellow fever vaccine.

J is TRBJ2-1 and V is TRBV29-1; 8 nucleotides agree with TRBD1. Germline CDR1 is SQVTM and CDR2 is ANQGSEA. Trimming cost V 7 bases and J 2 bases; bases outside gene matches: 7. The CDR3 is 14 residues long. The CDR3 DNA reads TGCAGCGGGGTAGGACAGGGAGCCTACAATGAGCAGTTCTTC. It translates to CSGVGQGAYNEQFF.

The V and J genes are TRBV30 and TRBJ1-1; D is uncertain. The germline CDR1 and CDR2 sequences are GTSNPN and SVGIG (reference sequence). CDR3 length equals 12 residues. Trimming pared 4 bases from V and 2 bases from J, leaving 8 bases between. CDR3 sequence reads: CAWTDGNTEAFF. CDR3 in DNA: TGTGCCTGGACTGACGGCAACACTGAAGCTTTCTTT.

This clonotype was counted a few times. The chain joins TRBV7-2 to TRBJ2-7; D is perhaps TRBD1 (5 bases). V shed 8 bases and J shed 6 bases, with 17 bases lying between them. CDR3 length: 13 amino acids. From germline, CDR1 is SGHTA and CDR2 FQGNSA. CDR3 bases: TGTGCCAGCGGGCTGCAGGGAATGGCCGAGCAGTACTTC. Translating gives CASGLQGMAEQYF.

The gene calls are TRBV7-6 and TRBJ1-1, with 10 bases fitting TRBD1. Germline V CDR1 and CDR2: SGHVS, FNYEAQ. The length of the CDR3 is 15 residues. Unmatched junction bases numbered 6, after V lost 5 bases and J lost 3 bases. CDR3 nucleotide sequence: TGTGCCAGCAGCCCGCGGACAGGGGGGGACACTGAAGCTTTCTTT. Protein: CASSPRTGGDTEAFF.

The V and J genes are TRBV6-2 or TRBV6-3 and TRBJ2-7, with D perhaps TRBD1 (6 bases). Germline CDR1 and CDR2: MNHEY and SVGEGT. The CDR3 is 18 residues long. Trimming left V 6 bases short and J 2 bases short, with 26 bases between. CDR3 protein: CASSLRAGVRAVTYEQYF. The CDR3 coding sequence is TGTGCCAGCAGCCTGAGGGCAGGGGTACGAGCGGTAACCTACGAGCAGTACTTC.

This sequence joins TRBV15 and TRBJ2-7, with 7 bases fitting TRBD2. Germline CDR1 LNHNV, CDR2 YYDKDF (reference sequence). This CDR3 has 15 amino acids. With V trimmed by 1 base and J by 2 bases, 5 bases remained unmatched. The CDR3 DNA reads TGTGCCACCAGCAGAGGACTAGCACTAACCTACGAGCAGTACTTC. The encoded protein is CATSRGLALTYEQYF.

This clonotype came up a few times. The rearrangement joins TRBV7-9 to TRBJ1-1; D unclear. Trimming left V 1 base short and J 7 bases short, with 7 bases between. This CDR3 spans 12 amino acids. CDR1 and CDR2 (germline): SEHNR, FQNEAQ (reference sequence). The CDR3 region is CASSLEHIEAFF. The CDR3 DNA sequence: TGTGCCAGCAGCTTAGAACACATTGAAGCTTTCTTT.

This clonotype turned up a few times. V is TRBV11-1 and J is TRBJ2-4; D is uncertain. CDR3 length: 18 amino acids. V was pared by 1 base and J by 2 bases, with 18 bases between. Germline V gene data show CDR1 as SGHAT and CDR2 as FQDESV (reference sequence). The CDR3 region is CASSLGLISVSTKNIQYF. In DNA, the CDR3 is TGTGCCAGCAGCTTAGGGCTGATTTCGGTCAGTACCAAAAACATTCAGTACTTC.

This clonotype was seen only a few times. This chain uses TRBV18 with TRBJ1-5; D is uncertain. The CDR3 extends over 14 amino acids. Between the trimmed V and J ends, which lost 0 bases and 2 bases, there was a span of 5 bases. Germline values: CDR1 KGHSH, CDR2 LQKENI. The CDR3 loop is CASSPPGRNQPQHF. The CDR3 bases are TGTGCCAGCTCACCACCAGGGCGCAATCAGCCCCAGCATTTT.

This chain connects TRBV5-1 to TRBJ2-5, with D possibly being TRBD1 or TRBD2 (6 bases each). V lost 3 bases and J 3 bases, leaving 12 bases between the germline ends. Looked up from germline, CDR1 is SGHRS and CDR2 is YFSETQ. This CDR3 has 14 amino acids. CDR3 coding DNA: TGCGCCAGCAGCTCCTCGGGGGCTAAAGAGACCCAGTACTTC. It encodes CASSSSGAKETQYF.

Details on this clonotype: This may be a read error, as it is one base from a much larger clone. The chain joins TRBV20-1 to TRBJ2-3; tentative D call: TRBD2 (5 bases). The germline V and J ends were trimmed by 4 bases and 6 bases, with 11 bases remaining between them. Germline assignment: CDR1 DFQATT and CDR2 SNEGSKA (reference sequence). The CDR3 contains 12 residues. The CDR3 is CSANDQRDTQYF. Here the CDR3 DNA reads TGCAGTGCTAACGACCAGCGGGATACGCAGTATTTT.

This clonotype turned up a few times. The chain combines TRBV18 with TRBJ2-7, with D perhaps matching TRBD2 (5 bases). This CDR3 region has 14 residues. CDR1 and CDR2 from the germline V gene are KGHSH and LQKENI. The germline V and J ends were trimmed by 3 bases and 0 bases, with 9 bases remaining between them. CDR3 in amino acids: CASSPDLLSYEQYF. As DNA, the CDR3 is TGTGCCAGCTCACCGGACTTACTCTCCTACGAGCAGTACTTC. The full variable domain, in which reference TRBV18 and TRBJ2-7 provide the parts outside the CDR3, is NAGVMQNPRHLVRRRGQEARLRCSPMKGHSHVYWYRQLPEEGLKFMVYLQKENIIDESGMPKERFSAEFPKEGPSILRIQQVVRGDSAAYFCASSPDLLSYEQYFGPGTRLTVT.

This clonotype was observed a handful of times. The CDR3 is CASSLGGTASRETQYF. CDR3 DNA: TGTGCCAGCAGCTTAGGTGGGACAGCCTCGCGAGAGACCCAGTACTTC. The rearrangement links TRBV7-9 to TRBJ2-5; the match to TRBD1 covers 7 bases. Germline values: CDR1 SEHNR, CDR2 FQNEAQ (reference sequence). V lost 1 base, J lost 4 bases, and 9 bases stayed unmatched. CDR3 length: 16 residues.

The chain employs TRBV7-9 and TRBJ2-3; 9 nucleotides agree with TRBD2. Unmatched junction bases numbered 4, after V lost 3 bases and J lost 0 bases. This CDR3 has 16 amino acids. Germline V CDR1 and CDR2: SEHNR, FQNEAQ (reference sequence). The DNA for the CDR3 is TGTGCCAGCAGCTTCTCGACTAGCGGAAGCACAGATACGCAGTATTTT. Translating it yields CASSFSTSGSTDTQYF.

This chain uses TRBV20-1 with TRBJ1-1; D gene ambiguous. Between the trimmed V and J ends, which lost 3 bases and 1 base, there was a span of 12 bases. This CDR3 is 14 amino acids long. Germline-derived CDR1 and CDR2 are DFQATT and SNEGSKA (reference sequence). Here the CDR3 DNA reads TGCAGTGCTAGCGGCAGTTCATCGAACACTGAAGCTTTCTTT. Protein: CSASGSSSNTEAFF.

The V gene is TRBV5-1, the J gene TRBJ1-1; D remains ambiguous. Trimming cost V 0 bases and J 1 base, with 10 bases left between them. This CDR3 is 15 amino acids long. Germline assignment: CDR1 SGHRS and CDR2 YFSETQ. Here the CDR3 reads CASSLAGIGNTEAFF. The CDR3 DNA follows: TGCGCCAGCAGCTTGGCCGGAATCGGGAACACTGAAGCTTTCTTT.

This chain uses TRBV28 with TRBJ2-7; TRBD2 might be the D (5 bases). V was clipped by 8 bases and J by 4 bases, with 12 bases between them. The length of the CDR3 is 12 residues. Germline V gives CDR1 MDHEN, CDR2 SYDVKM. The CDR3 bases are TGTGCCAGCCAACTAGTAGGGTACGAGCAGTACTTC. It specifies CASQLVGYEQYF.

This clonotype turned up a few times. CDR3 DNA: TGCAGTGCCCCGAAGGGTAGCGGCCAAGAGACCCAGTACTTC. Translation gives CSAPKGSGQETQYF. V gene TRBV20-1 combines with J gene TRBJ2-5, with a possible D match to TRBD2 (6 bases). This CDR3 comprises 14 residues. The V and J ends lost 6 bases and 1 base respectively, with 15 bases between them. Germline CDR1 is DFQATT and CDR2 is SNEGSKA (reference sequence).